The sequence of this T cell receptor beta chain was determined in a study of response to subunit inactivated influenza vaccine. Study-wide findings and caveats: It was the authors' suggestion that each seasonal influenza vaccination recruits few new T cells.

Germline lookup yields CDR1 SGHKS and CDR2 YYEKEE (reference sequence). Between the trimmed V and J ends, which lost 5 bases and 1 base, there was a span of 9 bases. The CDR3 consists of 13 residues. This clonotype was seen many times. Antigen: not known. TCRdb re-called the RT-PCR reads with MiXCR, one entry per CDR3 protein. The data show about 700,000 distinct CDR3 sequences, over 11% seen once. The chain joins TRBV5-5 to TRBJ1-1; D ambiguous. The TCR originated in a man aged 45-65 years who received an inactivated influenza vaccine. Source: PBMCs from blood, taken 14 to 15 days before vaccination. The CDR3 loop reads CASRSQPNTEAFF. The CDR3, as DNA: TGTGCCAGCAGGTCCCAGCCGAACACTGAAGCTTTCTTT.